This T cell receptor beta chain was retrieved from a study of human T cells and chemical hapten exposure. Germline assignment: CDR1 LNHDA and CDR2 SQIVND (reference sequence). The V end lost 6 bases, the J end lost 5 bases, and 5 bases lay between the germline ends. The CDR3 covers 11 residues. As for time point: patch test 2, 6 weeks after DPC sensitization. The sample's treatment: therapeutic diphenylcyclopropenone sensitization with weekly scalp DPC. Blood collection happened ahead of applying each patch test. Via MiXCR, TCRdb re-called the RACE reads, giving one row per CDR3 protein. Of tens of thousands of distinct CDR3 sequences listed, 10% are singletons. The table lists this clonotype with many counts.

The TCR sequence derives from a woman in her twenties or thirties with alopecia areata. Some clones in this sample may be carry-over from other donors' samples. This specimen consisted of whole blood, obtained in connection with sensitization to the hapten diphenylcyclopropenone (DPC). This chain connects TRBV19 to TRBJ2-1; D not resolved. CDR3 nucleotides: TGTGCCAGTAGGGCCCACAATGAGCAGTTCTTC. This codes for CASRAHNEQFF.